A single sample is the source of the 4 T cell receptor beta chains below, sequenced in a study of blood T cell repertoires in COVID-19. Assay used: immunoSEQ multiplex PCR; TCRdb lists only in-frame clones, some missing. Here the sample spans 130,000 to 150,000 clones, more than 65% being singletons. The sequenced sample was peripheral blood. The receptors originated from a man aged 60 to 75 with acute or convalescent COVID-19.

This rearrangement joins TRBV10-3 to TRBJ2-5, with 7 nucleotides matching TRBD1. V shed 0 bases, J shed 6 bases, and the junction held 10 bases outside the gene matches. This CDR3 has 16 residues. Germline CDR1 reads ENHRY; CDR2 reads SYGVKD. For the CDR3, the DNA is TGTGCCATCAGTGAGTCTGCTCTCCGACAGGGACAGACCCAGTACTTC. It is translated as CAISESALRQGQTQYF.

The V and J genes are TRBV11-2 and TRBJ2-5; 9 nucleotides align to TRBD1. The CDR3 extends over 14 amino acids. Trimming removed 5 bases from V and 6 bases from J; junction bases left unmatched: 7. Germline-derived CDR1 and CDR2 are SGHAT and FQNNGV. The CDR3 DNA sequence: TGTGCCAGCAGCCAAGGGACAGGGCCACAGACCCAGTACTTC. Its protein product is CASSQGTGPQTQYF.

This clone was observed a few times. The chain joins TRBV4-2 to TRBJ1-3; TRBD1 matches 8 bases. The CDR3 runs to 18 residues. Germline loops: CDR1 LGHNA, CDR2 YNFKEQ. V lost 3 bases, J lost 0 bases, and 10 bases stayed unmatched. CDR3 sequence (DNA): TGTGCCAGCAGCCAGGATCGGACAGGGACCACCTCTGGAAACACCATATATTTT. Translated, it gives CASSQDRTGTTSGNTIYF.

The CDR3 sequence is CASSLAGQGITDTQYF. As DNA, the CDR3 is TGTGCCAGCAGCTTGGCAGGCCAGGGCATCACAGATACGCAGTATTTT. The chain combines TRBV5-4 with TRBJ2-3; possible D gene TRBD1, 5 bases. V lost 0 bases to trimming and J lost 2 bases, with 13 bases between them. Germline V gene sequence: CDR1 SGHNT, CDR2 YYREEE (reference sequence). There are 16 residues in the CDR3.